This T cell receptor beta chain emerged from a study of control samples from healthy donors and cancer patients (dated by TCRdb to about 2020). The germline V gene sets CDR1 to SGHTA and CDR2 to FQGNSA. At the junction V is shortened by 4 bases and J by 4 bases; bases outside the gene matches: 8. The CDR3 numbers 16 residues from cysteine through phenylalanine. The sequence is cut down to CDR3 DNA, 48 bases in frame from base 1. On this clone itself: The target of this receptor is not known. No clone much larger than this one lies a single base away; base qualities are absent.

Library method: the immunoSEQ multiplex PCR assay. TCRdb took this table from immuneACCESS and kept in-frame rearrangements with V and J called. Such tables lack part of the clones; where checked against another copy, unresolved V genes explain under half of the gap, and the rest is unexplained. Present in this sample are about 160,000 clones, about 90% of which were seen just once. The leading ten clones occupy about 12% of the sample. The sequence was collected from a man younger than 45 in good health. Source material: blood. The chain links TRBV7-2 with TRBJ2-1, and 9 bases in between align with TRBD2. The sequenced DNA: TGTGCCAGCAGCTCCCCGACTAGCGGAGGATACAATGAGCAGTTCTTC. This is translated as CASSSPTSGGYNEQFF.